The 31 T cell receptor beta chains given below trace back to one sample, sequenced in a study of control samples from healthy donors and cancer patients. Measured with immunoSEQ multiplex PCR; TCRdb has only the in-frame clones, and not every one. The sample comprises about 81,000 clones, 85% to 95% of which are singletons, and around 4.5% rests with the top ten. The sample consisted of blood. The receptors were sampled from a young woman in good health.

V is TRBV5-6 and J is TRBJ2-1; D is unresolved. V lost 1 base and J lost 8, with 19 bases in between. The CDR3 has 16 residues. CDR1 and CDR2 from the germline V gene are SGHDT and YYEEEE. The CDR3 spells CASSLSDFVHPHEQFF. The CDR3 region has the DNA TGTGCCAGCAGCTTGTCCGACTTCGTCCACCCCCATGAGCAGTTCTTC.

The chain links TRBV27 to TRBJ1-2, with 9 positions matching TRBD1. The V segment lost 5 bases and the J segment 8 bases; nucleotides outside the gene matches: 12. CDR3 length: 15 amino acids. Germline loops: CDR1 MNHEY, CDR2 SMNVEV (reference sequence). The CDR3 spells CASSRAGTGKIGYTF. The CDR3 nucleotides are TGTGCCAGCAGTCGAGCCGGGACAGGGAAGATAGGCTACACCTTC.

The CDR3 loop is CASSFGLAVGEQFF. CDR3 bases: TGTGCCAGCAGCTTTGGGCTAGCGGTAGGTGAGCAGTTCTTC. The chain has TRBV11-2 and TRBJ2-1; 7 nucleotides line up with TRBD2. J gave up 9 bases and V 3 bases, and 8 bases lay outside the gene matches. Germline assignment: CDR1 SGHAT and CDR2 FQNNGV. The CDR3 has 14 amino acids.

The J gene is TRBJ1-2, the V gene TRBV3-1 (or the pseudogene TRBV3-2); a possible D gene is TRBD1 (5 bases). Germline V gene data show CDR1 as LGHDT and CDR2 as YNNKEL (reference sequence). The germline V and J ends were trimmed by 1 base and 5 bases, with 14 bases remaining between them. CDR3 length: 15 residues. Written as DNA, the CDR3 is TGTGCCAGCAGCCAAGTCCCAGGGAGAGGATATGGCTACACCTTC. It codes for CASSQVPGRGYGYTF.

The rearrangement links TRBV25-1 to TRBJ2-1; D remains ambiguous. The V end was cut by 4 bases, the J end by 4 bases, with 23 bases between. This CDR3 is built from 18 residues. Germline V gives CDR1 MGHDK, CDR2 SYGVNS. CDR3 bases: TGTGCCAGCAGTGCCGCACCCGACATTAGTCAGAGGTACAATGAGCAGTTCTTC. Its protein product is CASSAAPDISQRYNEQFF.

CDR3 in amino acids: CASTQALGHEQYF. The CDR3, as DNA: TGTGCCAGCACCCAGGCCCTGGGCCACGAGCAGTACTTC. The rearrangement joins TRBV5-5 to TRBJ2-7; no firm D call. Germline assignment: CDR1 SGHKS and CDR2 YYEKEE (reference sequence). With 6 bases removed from V and 5 bases from J, the gap between germline ends came to 15 bases. This CDR3 is built from 13 residues.

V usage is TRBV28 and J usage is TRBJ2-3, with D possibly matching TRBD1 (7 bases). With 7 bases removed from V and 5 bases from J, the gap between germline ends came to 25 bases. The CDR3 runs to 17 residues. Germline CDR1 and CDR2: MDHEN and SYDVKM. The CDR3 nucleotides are TGTGCCAGCACCCCCCGGGGGTCTCCAAACAGGGGAGATACGCAGTATTTT. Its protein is CASTPRGSPNRGDTQYF.

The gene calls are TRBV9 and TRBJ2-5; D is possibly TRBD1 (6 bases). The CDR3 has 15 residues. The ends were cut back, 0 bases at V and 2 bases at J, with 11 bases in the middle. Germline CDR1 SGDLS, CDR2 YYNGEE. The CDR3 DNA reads TGTGCCAGCAGCGTAGATGGGACATCTCAAGAGACCCAGTACTTC. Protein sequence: CASSVDGTSQETQYF.

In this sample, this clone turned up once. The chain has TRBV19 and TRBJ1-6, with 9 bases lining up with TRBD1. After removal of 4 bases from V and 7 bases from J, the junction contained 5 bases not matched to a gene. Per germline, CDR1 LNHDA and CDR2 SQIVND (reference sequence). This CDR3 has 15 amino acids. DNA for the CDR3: TGTGCCAGTAGTACACGACAGGGGGTGAATTCACCCCTCCACTTT. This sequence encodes CASSTRQGVNSPLHF.

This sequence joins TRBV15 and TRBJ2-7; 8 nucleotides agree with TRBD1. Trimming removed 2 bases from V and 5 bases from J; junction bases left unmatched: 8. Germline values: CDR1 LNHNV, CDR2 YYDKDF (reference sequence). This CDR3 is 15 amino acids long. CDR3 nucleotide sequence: TGTGCCACCAGCAGACCAGGACAGGGTTACCACGAGCAGTACTTC. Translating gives CATSRPGQGYHEQYF.

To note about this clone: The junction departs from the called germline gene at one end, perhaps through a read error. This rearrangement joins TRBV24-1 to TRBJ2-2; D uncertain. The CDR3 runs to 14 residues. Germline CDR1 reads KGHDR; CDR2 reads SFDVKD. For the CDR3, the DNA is TGTGCCGCCAGTGTCCTGGGCTCGTCCGGGGAGCTGTTTTTT. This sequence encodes CAASVLGSSGELFF.

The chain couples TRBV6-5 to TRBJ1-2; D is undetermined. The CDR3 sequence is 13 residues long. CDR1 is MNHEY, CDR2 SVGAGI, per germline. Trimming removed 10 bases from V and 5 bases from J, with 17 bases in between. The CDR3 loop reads CATAQQAYYGYTF. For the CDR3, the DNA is TGTGCCACCGCGCAGCAGGCATATTATGGCTACACCTTC.

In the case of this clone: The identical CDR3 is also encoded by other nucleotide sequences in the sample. This chain's CDR3 is CATSGGWAGANVLTF. The CDR3 DNA is TGTGCCACCAGTGGGGGGTGGGCGGGGGCCAACGTCCTGACTTTC. The chain couples TRBV24-1 to TRBJ2-6; D may match TRBD1 or TRBD2 (5 bases each). The CDR3 is 15 residues long. V lost 5 bases to trimming and J lost 4 bases, with 11 bases between them. Germline-derived CDR1 and CDR2 are KGHDR and SFDVKD.

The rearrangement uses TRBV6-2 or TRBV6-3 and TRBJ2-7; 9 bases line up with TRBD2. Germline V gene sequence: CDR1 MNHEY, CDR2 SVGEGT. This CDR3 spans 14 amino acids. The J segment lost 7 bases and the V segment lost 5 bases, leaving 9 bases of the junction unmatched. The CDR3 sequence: CASSLIAGAGEQYF. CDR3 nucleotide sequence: TGTGCCAGCAGTCTCATAGCGGGAGCGGGGGAGCAGTACTTC.

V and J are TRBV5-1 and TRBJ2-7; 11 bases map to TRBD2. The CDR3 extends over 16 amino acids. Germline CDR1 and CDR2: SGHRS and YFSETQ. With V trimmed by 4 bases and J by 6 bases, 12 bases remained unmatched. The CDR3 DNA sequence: TGCGCCAGCAGCCAAAAGACTAGCGGGGCAAAGGGCGAGCAGTACTTC. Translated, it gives CASSQKTSGAKGEQYF.

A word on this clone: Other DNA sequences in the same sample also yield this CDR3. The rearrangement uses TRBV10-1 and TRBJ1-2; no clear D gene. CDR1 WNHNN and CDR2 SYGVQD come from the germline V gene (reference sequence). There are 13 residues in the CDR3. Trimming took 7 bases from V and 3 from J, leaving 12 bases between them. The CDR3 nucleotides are TGCGCCAGCATAGACGGTGATGACTATGGCTACACCTTC. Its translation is CASIDGDDYGYTF.

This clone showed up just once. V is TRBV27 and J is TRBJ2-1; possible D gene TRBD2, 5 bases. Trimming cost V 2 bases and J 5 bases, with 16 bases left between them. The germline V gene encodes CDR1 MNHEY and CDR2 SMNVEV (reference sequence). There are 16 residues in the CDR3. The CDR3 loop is CASSLPDGSGNNEQFF. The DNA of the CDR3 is TGTGCCAGCAGTTTACCGGACGGCTCGGGGAACAATGAGCAGTTCTTC.

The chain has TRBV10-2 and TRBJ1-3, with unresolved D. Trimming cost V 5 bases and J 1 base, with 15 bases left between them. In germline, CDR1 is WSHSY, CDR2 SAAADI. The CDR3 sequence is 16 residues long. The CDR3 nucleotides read TGCGCCAGCAGTCAAACCACCGGGGTTTCTGGAAACACCATATATTTT. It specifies CASSQTTGVSGNTIYF.

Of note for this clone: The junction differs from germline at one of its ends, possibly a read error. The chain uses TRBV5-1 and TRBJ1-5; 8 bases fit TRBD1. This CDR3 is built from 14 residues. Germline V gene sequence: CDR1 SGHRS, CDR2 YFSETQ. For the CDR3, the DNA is TGCGCCAGCAGCGCCCCAGGGGGCAAGCAGCCCCAGCATTTT. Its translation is CASSAPGGKQPQHF.

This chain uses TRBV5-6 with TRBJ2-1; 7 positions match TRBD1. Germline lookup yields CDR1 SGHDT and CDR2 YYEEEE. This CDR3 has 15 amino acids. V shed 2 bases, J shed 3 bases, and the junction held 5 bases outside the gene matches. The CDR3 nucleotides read TGTGCCAGCAGCTTAGACAGGGCCTACTACAATGAGCAGTTCTTC. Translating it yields CASSLDRAYYNEQFF.

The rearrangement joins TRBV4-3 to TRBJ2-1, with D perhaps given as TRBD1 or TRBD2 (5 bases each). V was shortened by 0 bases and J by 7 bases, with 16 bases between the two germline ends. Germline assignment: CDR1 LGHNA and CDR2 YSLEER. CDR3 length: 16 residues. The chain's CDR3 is CASSQDHPGWRNEQFF. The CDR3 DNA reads TGCGCCAGCAGCCAAGATCACCCAGGGTGGAGGAATGAGCAGTTCTTC.

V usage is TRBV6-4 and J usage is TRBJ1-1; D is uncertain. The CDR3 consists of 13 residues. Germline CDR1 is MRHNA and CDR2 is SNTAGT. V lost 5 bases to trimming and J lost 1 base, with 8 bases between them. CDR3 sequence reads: CASSLKKNTEAFF. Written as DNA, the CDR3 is TGTGCCAGCAGTCTAAAAAAGAACACTGAAGCTTTCTTT.

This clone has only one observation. CDR3 in amino acids: CASSVGTGPYEQYF. CDR3 DNA sequence: TGTGCCAGCAGCGTAGGGACAGGGCCCTACGAGCAGTACTTC. The chain carries TRBV9 and TRBJ2-7; 8 positions match TRBD1. The CDR3 contains 14 residues. Germline CDR1 SGDLS, CDR2 YYNGEE. V lost 0 bases to trimming and J lost 2 bases; unmatched junction nucleotides: 1. The full variable domain, its missing parts supplied by reference TRBV9 and TRBJ2-7, is DSGVTQTPKHLITATGQRVTLRCSPRSGDLSVYWYQQSLDQGLQFLIQYYNGEERAKGNILERFSAQQFPDLHSELNLSSLELGDSALYFCASSVGTGPYEQYFGPGTRLTVT.

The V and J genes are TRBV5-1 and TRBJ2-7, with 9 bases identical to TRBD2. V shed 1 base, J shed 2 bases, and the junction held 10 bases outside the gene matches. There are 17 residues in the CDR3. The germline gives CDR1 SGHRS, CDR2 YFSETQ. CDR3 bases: TGCGCCAGCAGCTTGATAGCGGGAGTATCAAGCGCCTACGAGCAGTACTTC. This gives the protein CASSLIAGVSSAYEQYF.

The CDR3, as DNA: TGTGCCATCAGTGATAGGGACGCTTCACCCCTCCACTTT. It codes for CAISDRDASPLHF. The chain employs TRBV10-3 and TRBJ1-6; tentatively, D is TRBD1 (5 bases). The CDR3 loop spans 13 amino acids. Per the germline V gene, CDR1 is ENHRY and CDR2 is SYGVKD. V dropped 3 bases and J dropped 9 bases, with 9 bases sitting between them.

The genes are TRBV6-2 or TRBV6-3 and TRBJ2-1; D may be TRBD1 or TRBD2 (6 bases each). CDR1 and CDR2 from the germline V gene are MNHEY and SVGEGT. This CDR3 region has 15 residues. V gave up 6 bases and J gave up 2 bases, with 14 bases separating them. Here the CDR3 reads CASSISRGPYNEQFF. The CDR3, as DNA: TGTGCCAGCAGCATTAGCCGGGGGCCCTACAATGAGCAGTTCTTC.

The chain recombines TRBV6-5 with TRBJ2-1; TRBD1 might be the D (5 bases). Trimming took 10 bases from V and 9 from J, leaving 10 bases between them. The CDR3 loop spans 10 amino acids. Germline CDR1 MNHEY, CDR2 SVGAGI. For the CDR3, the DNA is TGTGCCACCAACCAGGGTGAGCAGTTCTTC. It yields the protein CATNQGEQFF.

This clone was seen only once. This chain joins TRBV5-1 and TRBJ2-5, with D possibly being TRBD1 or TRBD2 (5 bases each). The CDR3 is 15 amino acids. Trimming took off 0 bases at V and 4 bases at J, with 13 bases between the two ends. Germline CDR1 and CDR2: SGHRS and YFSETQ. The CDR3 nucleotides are TGCGCCAGCAGCTTGGGACAGAGAGGGTCAGAGACCCAGTACTTC. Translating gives CASSLGQRGSETQYF.

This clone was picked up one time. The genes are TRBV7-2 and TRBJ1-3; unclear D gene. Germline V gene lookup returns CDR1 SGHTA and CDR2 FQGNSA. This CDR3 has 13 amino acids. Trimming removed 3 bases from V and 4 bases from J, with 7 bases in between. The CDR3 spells CASSFRFGNTIYF. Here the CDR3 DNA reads TGTGCCAGCAGCTTTCGTTTCGGAAACACCATATATTTT.

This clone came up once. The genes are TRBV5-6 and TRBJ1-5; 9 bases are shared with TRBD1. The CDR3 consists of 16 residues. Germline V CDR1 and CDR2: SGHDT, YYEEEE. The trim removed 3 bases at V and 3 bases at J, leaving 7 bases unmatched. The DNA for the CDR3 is TGTGCCAGCAGCTACTACAGGGGGCAAAACAATCAGCCCCAGCATTTT. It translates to CASSYYRGQNNQPQHF.

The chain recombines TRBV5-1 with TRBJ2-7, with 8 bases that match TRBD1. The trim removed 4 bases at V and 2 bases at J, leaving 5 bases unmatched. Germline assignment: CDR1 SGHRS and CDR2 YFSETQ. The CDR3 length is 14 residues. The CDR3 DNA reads TGCGCCAGCAGCGTATCAGGGGGCCCCTACGAGCAGTACTTC. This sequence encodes CASSVSGGPYEQYF.